This passage covers 22 T cell receptor beta chains from one sample sequenced in a study of cytomegalovirus exposure and HLA in healthy donors. In the PCR, 60 Vbeta and 13 Jbeta primers were used. Clones were read by immunoSEQ multiplex PCR, and TCRdb kept only the in-frame ones, dropping some. The sample yields some 130,000 clones, 80% seen once. The sequencing input was PBMCs. All receptors come from a man in his thirties or forties in good health and CMV-seronegative.

The CDR3 region is CASSIGTRGSYNEQFF. Written as DNA, the CDR3 is TGTGCCAGTAGTATTGGGACTAGAGGGTCTTACAATGAGCAGTTCTTC. The chain links TRBV19 to TRBJ2-1, with TRBD2 matching 8 bases. The germline CDR1 and CDR2 sequences are LNHDA and SQIVND (reference sequence). J gave up 4 bases and V 3 bases, and 8 bases lay outside the gene matches. This CDR3 is 16 amino acids long.

This clone appeared once. This chain links TRBV9 with TRBJ2-5, with 8 bases aligning to TRBD2. The trim removed 4 bases at V and 5 bases at J, leaving 16 bases unmatched. The CDR3 contains 17 residues. The V gene's germline CDR1 is SGDLS and CDR2 YYNGEE. The CDR3 bases are TGTGCCAGCAGCCCCCATCGTCGGGGGGGCGGGGGGGAGACCCAGTACTTC. It specifies CASSPHRRGGGGETQYF.

The chain uses TRBV5-6 and TRBJ1-2; a possible D gene is TRBD1 (6 bases). The CDR3 runs to 13 residues. V was pared by 3 bases and J by 3 bases, with 9 bases between. The germline V gene encodes CDR1 SGHDT and CDR2 YYEEEE. The CDR3 nucleotides are TGTGCCAGCAGCTCGAAGGGGGACTATGGCTACACCTTC. This gives the protein CASSSKGDYGYTF.

This clone showed up just once. The chain links TRBV7-6 to TRBJ1-1; no reliable D call. This CDR3 has 13 amino acids. V was trimmed by 1 base and J by 0 bases, leaving 3 bases between them. Germline assignment: CDR1 SGHVS and CDR2 FNYEAQ. The CDR3 nucleotides are TGTGCCAGCAGCTTAGAGCTGAACACTGAAGCTTTCTTT. This translates into CASSLELNTEAFF.

V usage is TRBV29-1 and J usage is TRBJ2-2; 10 nucleotides align to TRBD1. The CDR3 is 13 residues long. Germline-derived CDR1 and CDR2 are SQVTM and ANQGSEA. V dropped 6 bases and J dropped 7; count of bases not matched to a gene: 5. The CDR3 reads CSVARTGGGELFF. Written as DNA, the CDR3 is TGCAGCGTGGCTAGGACAGGGGGCGGGGAGCTGTTTTTT.

V usage is TRBV4-3 and J usage is TRBJ2-1; 9 nucleotides agree with TRBD2. The CDR3 covers 15 residues. The germline V gene has CDR1 LGHNA and CDR2 YSLEER. Germline trimming cut 4 bases from V and 6 bases from J; bases unmatched to any gene: 7. Here the CDR3 reads CASSPYSGRSNEQFF. Here the CDR3 DNA reads TGCGCCAGCAGCCCATATAGCGGGAGAAGCAATGAGCAGTTCTTC.

This clone was detected once. The CDR3 sequence is CASSSMDFGGKQETQYF. The CDR3 DNA sequence: TGTGCCAGCAGTTCAATGGACTTTGGGGGGAAACAAGAGACCCAGTACTTC. The chain has TRBV27 and TRBJ2-5, with D possibly being TRBD2 (6 bases). V was pared by 4 bases and J by 2 bases, with 20 bases between. The germline CDR1 and CDR2 sequences are MNHEY and SMNVEV (reference sequence). The CDR3 is 17 residues long.

J is TRBJ2-3 and V is TRBV6-5, with 14 bases fitting TRBD2. CDR3 size: 15 residues. J gave up 11 bases and V 6 bases, and 10 bases lay outside the gene matches. The V gene's germline CDR1 is MNHEY and CDR2 SVGAGI. DNA of the CDR3: TGTGCCAGCAGCCCCGGGACTAGCGGGAGACGAGGGCAGTATTTT. It translates to CASSPGTSGRRGQYF.

This chain connects TRBV19 to TRBJ2-7; 9 positions match TRBD2. CDR3 length: 13 amino acids. V shed 5 bases, J shed 6 bases, and the junction held 5 bases outside the gene matches. Germline V gene sequence: CDR1 LNHDA, CDR2 SQIVND (reference sequence). The CDR3 nucleotides are TGTGCCAGTAGTGGCGGGACTAGCACCGAGCAGTACTTC. It is translated as CASSGGTSTEQYF.

CDR3 sequence (DNA): TGTGCCAGCAGTGTGGGGAGTAATGAGCAGTTCTTC. It is translated as CASSVGSNEQFF. The chain carries TRBV6-1 and TRBJ2-1; the D gene is possibly TRBD2 (5 bases). The CDR3 is 12 amino acids. The germline V and J ends were trimmed by 4 bases and 7 bases, with 8 bases remaining between them. Germline V gene data show CDR1 as MNHNS and CDR2 as SASEGT.

The gene calls are TRBV27 and TRBJ1-1; no clear D. Germline CDR1 is MNHEY and CDR2 is SMNVEV (reference sequence). Trimming stripped 1 base from V and 2 bases from J, with 8 bases between. The CDR3 contains 14 residues. CDR3 amino acids: CASSLLTGNTEAFF. In nucleotides, the CDR3 is TGTGCCAGCAGTTTATTAACGGGAAACACTGAAGCTTTCTTT.

The chain uses TRBV6-1 and TRBJ1-2; TRBD1 matches 10 bases. Per germline, CDR1 MNHNS and CDR2 SASEGT. This CDR3 is 14 amino acids long. The V gene end was trimmed by 5 bases and the J gene end by 6 bases; junction bases not matched to a gene: 6. For the CDR3, the DNA is TGTGCCAGCAGTCCGGACAGGGGGTCGGATGGCTACACCTTC. The encoded protein is CASSPDRGSDGYTF.

This rearrangement joins TRBV5-4 to TRBJ2-7; 10 bases align to TRBD2. The junction had 7 bases not matched to a gene; V was cut back by 4 bases and J by 3 bases. The CDR3 is 15 residues long. Germline V gene sequence: CDR1 SGHNT, CDR2 YYREEE (reference sequence). The CDR3 DNA reads TGTGCCAGCAGCGGCGGGACTAGCGCGAACTACGAGCAGTACTTC. Protein product: CASSGGTSANYEQYF.

This clone has more than one count but fewer than ten. The J gene is TRBJ1-2, the V gene TRBV5-8; TRBD1 is a possible D gene (6 bases). The CDR3 contains 14 residues. V was trimmed by 4 bases and J by 5 bases, leaving 15 bases between them. From germline, CDR1 is SGHTS and CDR2 YDEGEE. CDR3 in amino acids: CASSPGGGAYGYTF. In nucleotides, the CDR3 is TGTGCCAGCAGCCCCGGGGGGGGCGCGTATGGCTACACCTTC.

This chain joins TRBV5-4 and TRBJ2-7; maybe TRBD2 (6 bases). The CDR3 covers 14 residues. The V end was cut by 3 bases, the J end by 5 bases, with 15 bases between. From germline, CDR1 is SGHNT and CDR2 YYREEE (reference sequence). In DNA, the CDR3 is TGTGCCAGCAGCTCCTCCACTAGCTTAGACGAGCAGTACTTC. It translates to CASSSSTSLDEQYF. Using reference TRBV5-4 and TRBJ2-7 for the parts outside the CDR3, the full variable domain is ETGVTQSPTHLIKTRGQQVTLRCSSQSGHNTVSWYQQALGQGPQFIFQYYREEENGRGNFPPRFSGLQFPNYSSELNVNALELDDSALYLCASSSSTSLDEQYFGPGTRLTVT.

The chain couples TRBV7-8 to TRBJ2-2; 8 bases are shared with TRBD1. CDR1 is SGHVS, CDR2 FQNEAQ, per germline. CDR3 size: 15 residues. V was clipped by 2 bases and J by 5 bases; unmatched bases: 4. The CDR3 nucleotides are TGTGCCAGCAGCTTAAGGACAGGGAGTACCGGGGAGCTGTTTTTT. Residues: CASSLRTGSTGELFF.

The chain recombines TRBV19 with TRBJ2-1, with 7 positions matching TRBD1. V trimming: 6 bases; J trimming: 0 bases; junction bases outside the gene matches: 2. From germline, CDR1 is LNHDA and CDR2 SQIVND (reference sequence). CDR3 size: 14 residues. The CDR3, as DNA: TGTGCCAGTAGCCAGGGGGTCTCCTACAATGAGCAGTTCTTC. This gives the protein CASSQGVSYNEQFF. Using reference TRBV19 and TRBJ2-1 for the parts outside the CDR3, the full variable domain is DGGITQSPKYLFRKEGQNVTLSCEQNLNHDAMYWYRQDPGQGLRLIYYSQIVNDFQKGDIAEGYSVSREKKESFPLTVTSAQKNPTAFYLCASSQGVSYNEQFFGPGTRLTVL.

The chain joins TRBV6-5 to TRBJ1-1; 9 bases map to TRBD1. V was clipped by 3 bases and J by 4 bases; unmatched bases: 6. The CDR3 spans 15 residues. In germline, CDR1 is MNHEY, CDR2 SVGAGI. The DNA for the CDR3 is TGTGCCAGCAGTTATACAGGGGGCCGGGGCACTGAAGCTTTCTTT. Translated: CASSYTGGRGTEAFF.

The rearrangement links TRBV7-9 to TRBJ2-7; 11 bases map to TRBD2. V was pared by 5 bases and J by 6 bases, with 9 bases of the junction left unmatched. The CDR3 totals 15 residues. The germline V gene has CDR1 SEHNR and CDR2 FQNEAQ (reference sequence). In DNA, the CDR3 is TGTGCCAGCAGCCCCGCGGTAGCGGGAGGGCGCGAGCAGTACTTC. Its translation: CASSPAVAGGREQYF.

The rearrangement links TRBV5-1 to TRBJ2-3; D is undetermined. Germline assignment: CDR1 SGHRS and CDR2 YFSETQ. Trimming cost V 4 bases and J 1 base, with 7 bases left between them. The CDR3 is made up of 13 amino acids. The CDR3 spells CASSTTGTDTQYF. The CDR3 coding sequence is TGCGCCAGCAGCACAACAGGCACAGATACGCAGTATTTT.

As regards this clone: An end of the junction does not agree with germline; a read error may underlie this. This chain uses TRBV6-5 with TRBJ1-2, with D perhaps TRBD1 (6 bases). Germline CDR1 is MNHEY and CDR2 is SVGAGI. CDR3 size: 12 residues. CDR3 in amino acids: CASGTFNYGYPF. The CDR3 DNA reads as TGTGCCAGTGGGACATTTAACTATGGCTACCCCTTC.

CDR3 in amino acids: CASRIADLSYNEQFF. CDR3 DNA sequence: TGTGCCAGCAGGATAGCGGACCTCTCCTACAATGAGCAGTTCTTC. The V and J genes are TRBV27 and TRBJ2-1, with D possibly TRBD2 on 6 matching bases. V was cut by 6 bases and J by 0 bases, with 12 bases left in between. This CDR3 is 15 amino acids long. Germline CDR1 and CDR2: MNHEY and SMNVEV (reference sequence).